This T cell receptor beta chain was documented in a study of cytomegalovirus exposure and HLA in healthy donors. PCR employed 60 Vbeta and 13 Jbeta primers. The data were produced by immunoSEQ multiplex PCR, yet TCRdb's version contains in-frame clones alone and is incomplete. The top ten clones hold 0.83% of a sample with 110,000 or so clones, roughly 15% of them seen once. Germline lookup yields CDR1 MNHNS and CDR2 SASEGT. Trimming pared 4 bases from V and 4 bases from J, leaving 16 bases between. The length of the CDR3 is 15 residues. Only a few counts were recorded for this clone. This rearrangement joins TRBV6-1 to TRBJ1-2; D ambiguous. This TCR derives from a female donor in good health and CMV-seronegative. Source material: PBMCs. The CDR3 region is CASSVFSGGIYGYTF. In DNA, the CDR3 is TGTGCCAGCAGTGTCTTCAGCGGCGGAATCTATGGCTACACCTTC.